The 4 T cell receptor beta chains below were found in one sample sequenced in a study of CXCR3-negative and CXCR3-positive naive CD8 T cells. With UMI labels, 5' RACE was used to prepare the TRB cDNA libraries. TCRdb re-analyzed the 5' RACE reads; it lists each CDR3 protein once, without DNA. This repertoire includes tens of thousands of distinct CDR3 sequences. What these receptors recognize is not known. Findings and limits, study-wide: CXCR3-positive naive cells carried more hydrophobic TRB CDR3s than CXCR3-negative naive cells did.

Sequences were obtained from naive CXCR3+ CD8+ T cells from blood. Subset meaning: CD45RO-CCR7+CD27+CD95- naive CD8+ T cells expressing CXCR3 (TNR3+). Source of these receptors: a human donor in good health. Some clones in this sample may be carry-over from other donors' samples.

This chain uses TRBV6-6 with TRBJ2-5; the D call from TCRdb, TRBD1, cannot be confirmed without DNA. This CDR3 has 15 amino acids. The germline gives CDR1 MNHNY, CDR2 SVGAGI (reference sequence). The CDR3 spells CASSTGAYRGETQYF.

The gene calls are TRBV27 and TRBJ2-7; lacking DNA, the TRBD2 call made by TCRdb goes unchecked. CDR1 MNHEY and CDR2 SMNVEV come from the germline V gene (reference sequence). The CDR3 runs to 14 residues. CDR3 region: CASSRLAASYEQYF.

J is TRBJ2-7 and V is TRBV4-2; the TCRdb call, TRBD1, lacks DNA for checking. Germline CDR1 is LGHNA and CDR2 is YNFKEQ. This CDR3 region has 16 residues. The CDR3: CASSQAPAGSEVEQYF.

The chain combines TRBV28 with TRBJ2-5; the D call from TCRdb, TRBD2, cannot be confirmed without DNA. This CDR3 is 15 amino acids long. CDR1 is MDHEN and CDR2 is SYDVKM in the germline V gene. CDR3 in amino acids: CASTLGVSGQETQYF.